This is a list of T cell receptor beta chains from one sample in a study of T cell responses to AZD1222 COVID-19 vaccine. TCRdb's table, derived via immunoSEQ multiplex PCR, lists solely in-frame clones and lacks some. Here the sample spans more than 150,000 clones, roughly 93% being singletons. This specimen was peripheral blood, taken on day 0 of AZD1222 vaccination. Receptor source: an adult in good health. Each CDR3 is given with its conserved first and last residue. The D gene is left open where the match is weak. Size is omitted from some rows. Given values are once, few, many or a class for expanded clones.

>-|-|TRBJ1-4|TRBV5-1
CASSDPQGTNEKLFF
TGCGCCAGCAGCGATCCACAGGGAACTAATGAAAAACTGTTTTTT
>TRBD2|-|TRBJ2-5|TRBV19
CASSISSGRDTETQYF
TGTGCCAGTAGTATCTCCAGCGGGAGGGATACGGAGACCCAGTACTTC
>TRBD1|-|TRBJ2-7|TRBV2
CASSHISGTGSYEQYF
TGTGCCAGCAGTCATATATCCGGGACAGGATCCTACGAGCAGTACTTC
>-|-|TRBJ1-2|TRBV28
CASSITPRTRYGYTF
TGTGCCAGCAGTATAACGCCCCGGACACGCTATGGCTACACCTTC
>-|-|TRBJ1-2|TRBV11-1
CASSLESESNYGYTF
TGTGCCAGCAGCTTAGAATCGGAAAGTAACTATGGCTACACCTTC
>TRBD1|-|TRBJ1-1|TRBV12-3/TRBV12-4
CASSPSTGAEAFF
TGTGCCAGCAGTCCCAGCACAGGGGCTGAAGCTTTCTTT
>TRBD2|-|TRBJ2-4|TRBV19
CASRAVTGTSKANIQYF
TGTGCCAGTAGGGCCGTTACCGGGACTAGTAAAGCAAACATTCAGTACTTC
>TRBD1|-|TRBJ1-5|TRBV7-9
CASSLGQQPQHF
TGTGCCAGCAGCCTGGGACAGCAGCCCCAGCATTTT
>-|-|TRBJ2-5|TRBV2
CASSEWGETQYF
TGTGCCAGCAGTGAATGGGGGGAGACCCAGTACTTC
>-|once|TRBJ1-1|TRBV20-1
CSAGAPKAFF
TGCAGTGCTGGGGCGCCTAAAGCTTTCTTT
>-|-|TRBJ2-1|TRBV28
CASLSQGRSYNEQFF
TGTGCCAGTCTGTCCCAGGGACGCTCCTACAATGAGCAGTTCTTC
>-|-|TRBJ1-4|TRBV7-9
CASSLQRPGADEKLFF
TGTGCCAGCAGCCTCCAGCGACCAGGTGCCGATGAAAAACTGTTTTTT
>-|-|TRBJ2-7|TRBV6-2/TRBV6-3
CASSPQGSGEQYF
TGTGCCAGCAGCCCACAGGGATCGGGCGAGCAGTACTTC
>-|-|TRBJ2-5|TRBV7-3
CASSLNTGNQETQYF
TGTGCCAGCAGCTTAAATACGGGAAACCAAGAGACCCAGTACTTC
>-|-|TRBJ2-1|TRBV19
CASRRKGETNEQFF
TGTGCCAGTAGGCGAAAGGGGGAGACGAATGAGCAGTTCTTC
>TRBD1|-|TRBJ1-1|TRBV7-2
CASSPQLGQAEAFF
TGTGCCAGCAGCCCTCAACTCGGACAGGCTGAAGCTTTCTTT
>TRBD2|-|TRBJ2-1|TRBV7-3
CASMSGRANEQFF
TGTGCCAGCATGAGCGGGAGGGCCAATGAGCAGTTCTTC
>-|-|TRBJ2-5|TRBV2
CASRIGVQETQYF
TGTGCCAGCAGGATCGGGGTCCAAGAGACCCAGTACTTC
>TRBD1|-|TRBJ1-2|TRBV25-1
CASSMRQGNYGYTF
TGTGCCAGCAGTATGAGACAGGGGAACTATGGCTACACCTTC
>TRBD1|-|TRBJ2-5|TRBV29-1
CSGGQQETQYF
TGCAGCGGGGGACAGCAAGAGACCCAGTACTTC
>TRBD1|once|TRBJ2-7|TRBV15
CATSRDYQGAVDEQYF
TGTGCCACCAGCAGAGATTACCAGGGGGCAGTAGACGAGCAGTACTTC
>-|-|TRBJ2-1|TRBV2
CASRPDRISYNEQFF
TGTGCCAGCAGACCAGACAGAATCTCCTACAATGAGCAGTTCTTC
>TRBD1|-|TRBJ1-5|TRBV10-2
CASGSTGGPHQPQHF
TGCGCCAGCGGATCCACAGGGGGCCCGCATCAGCCCCAGCATTTT
>TRBD1|once|TRBJ1-6|TRBV6-5
CASSPGQAVNSPLHF
TGTGCCAGCAGTCCGGGACAGGCCGTCAATTCACCCCTCCACTTT
>-|-|TRBJ1-5|TRBV6-4
CASRSGRCPPQHF
TGTGCCAGCAGGTCAGGGAGGTGCCCCCCCCAGCATTTT
>-|few|TRBJ2-5|TRBV7-9
CASTFFRVRGLGTQYF
TGTGCCAGCACCTTTTTCCGAGTCCGTGGTCTCGGGACCCAGTACTTC
>-|-|TRBJ2-5|TRBV1
CTSSQGSRTAQSLQETQYF
TGCACCAGCAGCCAAGGATCAAGGACAGCCCAATCCCTCCAAGAGACCCAGTACTTC
>-|-|TRBJ2-7|TRBV29-1
CSAKGGSSYEQYF
TGCAGCGCGAAAGGAGGAAGCTCCTACGAGCAGTACTTC
>-|-|TRBJ1-1|TRBV27
CASSPPSRENTEAFF
TGTGCCAGCAGTCCCCCTTCCAGGGAGAACACTGAAGCTTTCTTT
>-|-|TRBJ2-7|TRBV2
CASSPEFGPYEQYF
TGTGCCAGCAGCCCCGAGTTCGGGCCCTACGAGCAGTACTTC
>-|-|TRBJ1-3|TRBV5-5
CASSLQAGAGNTIYF
TGTGCCAGCAGCTTGCAGGCAGGGGCTGGAAACACCATATATTTT
>-|-|TRBJ2-3|TRBV5-4
CASSLFSSPSEGTDTQYF
TGTGCCAGCAGCTTGTTCTCCAGTCCGAGTGAGGGCACAGATACGCAGTATTTT
>-|-|TRBJ1-6|TRBV2
CASSDKLTIAPLHF
TGTGCCAGCAGTGATAAACTCACTATTGCACCCCTCCACTTT
>TRBD1|-|TRBJ2-1|TRBV6-4
CASSASAAPGQVTLRGNEQFF
TGTGCCAGCAGTGCCTCTGCCGCCCCGGGACAGGTGACCTTAAGGGGCAATGAGCAGTTCTTC
>TRBD1|-|TRBJ1-1|TRBV18
CASSSDRGSTEAFF
TGTGCCAGCTCATCGGACAGGGGGAGCACTGAAGCTTTCTTT
>-|-|TRBJ2-7|TRBV7-6
CASSQYTGIRSYEQYF
TGTGCCAGCAGCCAATACACAGGGATCAGGTCCTACGAGCAGTACTTC
>-|-|TRBJ2-5|TRBV11-3
CASSFRAPGTLQETQYF
TGTGCCAGCAGCTTTAGGGCCCCGGGGACTCTCCAAGAGACCCAGTACTTC
>-|-|TRBJ2-2|TRBV5-1
CASSLVVGSPGELFF
TGCGCCAGCAGCTTGGTTGTAGGCTCGCCCGGGGAGCTGTTTTTT
>TRBD1|-|TRBJ1-6|TRBV3-1/TRBV3-2
CASSPTGANSPLHF
TGTGCCAGCAGCCCGACAGGGGCAAATTCACCCCTCCACTTT
>-|-|TRBJ1-1|TRBV6-1
CASSEDRSLLQSTEAFF
TGTGCCAGCAGTGAAGATAGGTCACTTCTCCAGTCCACTGAAGCTTTCTTT
>-|once|TRBJ1-5|TRBV7-8
CASNPGSNQPQHF
TGTGCCAGCAACCCAGGCTCCAATCAGCCCCAGCATTTT
>TRBD1|-|TRBJ1-4|TRBV7-9
CASSSIQGPREKLFF
TGTGCCAGCAGCTCAATACAGGGGCCTCGTGAAAAACTGTTTTTT
>-|-|TRBJ2-3|TRBV6-5
CASNRQSRSTDTQYF
TGTGCCAGCAACAGACAGAGTCGCAGCACAGATACGCAGTATTTT
>-|-|TRBJ1-6|TRBV5-1
CASSRGSVSYNSPLHF
TGCGCCAGCAGCCGGGGCAGCGTCTCCTATAATTCACCCCTCCACTTT
>TRBD2|few|TRBJ2-7|TRBV7-9
CASSSKGFGSGVSEQYF
TGTGCCAGCAGCTCCAAGGGTTTCGGGAGCGGGGTATCCGAGCAGTACTTC